This T cell receptor beta chain was profiled in a study of CD8 T cells in Susac syndrome. The multiple sclerosis controls consisted of treatment-naive patients with relapsing-remitting disease, either stable or active. Negative magnetic isolation gave CD8+ and CD4+ cells; FACS enriched CD8+ TEMRA. The CDR3 is 17 residues long. V lost 0 bases to trimming and J lost 0 bases, with 13 bases between them. Germline CDR1 reads SGDLS; CDR2 reads YYNGEE. Reverse transcription of roughly 0.5 to 1 ug RNA was performed with random hexamers. With immunoSEQ multiplex PCR, TCR beta CDR3 was amplified across 54 Vbeta and 13 Jbeta. TCRdb used MiXCR to reprocess the immunoSEQ multiplex PCR reads, holding one entry per CDR3 protein. The sample consists of about 290,000 distinct CDR3 sequences, 65% to 90% of them appearing once.

The receptor comes from a human donor with multiple sclerosis. The rearrangement uses TRBV9 and TRBJ2-1, with D possibly called TRBD1 or TRBD2 (5 bases each). The sample taken for sequencing was CD8+ T cells from PBMCs. In nucleotides, the CDR3 is TGTGCCAGCAGCGTAGCACGATCAGGGAGCTCCTACAATGAGCAGTTCTTC. This translates into CASSVARSGSSYNEQFF.